This T cell receptor beta chain was found in a study of beta chain features in type 1 diabetes. Whole-study findings and limits: A closer apparent resemblance between naive, central memory and Treg TCRB repertoires was seen in patients than in healthy donors. A definitive answer on HLA type influencing TCRB rearrangement was not reached here. Reduced insertions and increased deletions marked VDJ junctions in type 1 diabetes patients.

This clone was seen only a few times. The antigen remains unidentified. Each of the sorted populations had a purity greater than 95%. The entirety of the isolated RNA underwent reverse transcription, so expressed TCRB transcripts were sequenced. Repertoires were generated with immunoSEQ multiplex PCR, while TCRdb's copy carries only in-frame clones and drops some. The data hold 200,000 to 250,000 clones, with over 8.5% observed a single time. The specimen was naive CD4+ T cells from blood. The TCR sequence derives from a woman aged 18-30 years in good health.

The CDR3 is CASSDTPSDIQYF. Here the CDR3 DNA reads TGTGCCAGCAGTGATACGCCCTCGGACATTCAGTACTTC. V usage is TRBV6-1 and J usage is TRBJ2-4, with D unresolved. The CDR3 contains 13 residues. The germline V and J ends were trimmed by 3 bases and 8 bases, with 11 bases remaining between them. Germline CDR1 is MNHNS and CDR2 is SASEGT.